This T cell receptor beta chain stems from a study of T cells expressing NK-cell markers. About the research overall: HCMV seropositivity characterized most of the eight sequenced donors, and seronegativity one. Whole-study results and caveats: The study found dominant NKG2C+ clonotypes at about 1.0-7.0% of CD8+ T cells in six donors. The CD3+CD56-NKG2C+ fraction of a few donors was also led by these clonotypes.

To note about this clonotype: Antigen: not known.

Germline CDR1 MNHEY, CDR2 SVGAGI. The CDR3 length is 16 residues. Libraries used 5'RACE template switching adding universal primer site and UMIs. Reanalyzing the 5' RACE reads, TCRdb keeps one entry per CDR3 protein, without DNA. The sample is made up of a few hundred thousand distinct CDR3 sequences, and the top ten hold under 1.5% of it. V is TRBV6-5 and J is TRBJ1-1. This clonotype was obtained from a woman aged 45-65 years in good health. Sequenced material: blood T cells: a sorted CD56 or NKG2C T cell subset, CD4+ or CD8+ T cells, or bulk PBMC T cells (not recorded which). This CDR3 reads CASSLFRFGENTEAFF.